The following is a TCR beta chain sequence with its context. Looked up from germline, CDR1 is MNHEY and CDR2 is SMNVEV (reference sequence). V dropped 2 bases and J dropped 7; count of bases not matched to a gene: 9. The CDR3 runs 16 residues. The data belong to a study of blood T cell repertoires in COVID-19. In the source study's methods: Amplification with reference gene primers provided the estimates of nucleated cell counts. The data were produced by immunoSEQ multiplex PCR, yet TCRdb's version contains in-frame clones alone and is incomplete. The V and J calls and the clone size are those of that table, but D and trimming were determined from the DNA. In the table there are about 350,000 clones, approximately 86% of which are singletons.

The chain links TRBV27 to TRBJ1-5; TRBD1 matches 9 bases. The specimen sequenced was peripheral blood. The origin of this receptor is a man in his thirties or forties with COVID-19, enrolled during active disease. This CDR3 reads CASSLRDRGVPQPQHF. The CDR3 nucleotides read TGTGCCAGCAGTTTACGAGACAGGGGGGTTCCCCAGCCCCAGCATTTT.